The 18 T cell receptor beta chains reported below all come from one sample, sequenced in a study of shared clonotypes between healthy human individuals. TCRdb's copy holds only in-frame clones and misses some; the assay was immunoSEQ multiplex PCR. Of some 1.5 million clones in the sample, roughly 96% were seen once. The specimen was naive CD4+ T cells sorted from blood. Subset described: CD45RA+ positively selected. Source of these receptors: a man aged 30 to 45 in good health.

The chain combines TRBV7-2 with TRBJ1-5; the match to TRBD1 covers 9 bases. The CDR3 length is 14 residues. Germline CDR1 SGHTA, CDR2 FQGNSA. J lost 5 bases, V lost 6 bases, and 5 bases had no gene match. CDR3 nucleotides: TGTGCCAGCAGTGATAGGGACAGGGATCAGCCCCAGCATTTT. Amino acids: CASSDRDRDQPQHF.

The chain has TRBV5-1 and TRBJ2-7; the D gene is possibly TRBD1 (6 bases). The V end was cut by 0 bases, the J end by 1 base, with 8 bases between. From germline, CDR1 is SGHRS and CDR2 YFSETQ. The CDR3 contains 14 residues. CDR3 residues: CASSLEGESYEQYF. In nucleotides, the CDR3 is TGCGCCAGCAGCTTGGAGGGGGAGTCCTACGAGCAGTACTTC. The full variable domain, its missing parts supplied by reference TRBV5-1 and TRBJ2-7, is KAGVTQTPRYLIKTRGQQVTLSCSPISGHRSVSWYQQTPGQGLQFLFEYFSETQRNKGNFPGRFSGRQFSNSRSEMNVSTLELGDSALYLCASSLEGESYEQYFGPGTRLTVT.

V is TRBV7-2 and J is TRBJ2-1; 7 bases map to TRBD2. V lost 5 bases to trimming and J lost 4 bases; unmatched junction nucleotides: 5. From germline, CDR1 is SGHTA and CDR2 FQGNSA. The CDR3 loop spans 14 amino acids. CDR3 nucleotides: TGTGCCAGCAGCAACCCGGGACTATACAATGAGCAGTTCTTC. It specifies CASSNPGLYNEQFF.

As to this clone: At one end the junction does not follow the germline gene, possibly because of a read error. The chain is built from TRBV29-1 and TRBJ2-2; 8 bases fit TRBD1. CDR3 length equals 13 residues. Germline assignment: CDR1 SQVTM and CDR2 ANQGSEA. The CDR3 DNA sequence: TGCAGCGGACACAGGGGGAACATCGGGGAGCTGTTTTTT. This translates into CSGHRGNIGELFF.

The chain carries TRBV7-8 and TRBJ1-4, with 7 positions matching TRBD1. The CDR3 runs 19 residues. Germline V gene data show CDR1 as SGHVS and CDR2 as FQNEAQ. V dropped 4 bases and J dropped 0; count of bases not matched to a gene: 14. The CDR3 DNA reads TGTGCCAGCAGCTCCCTGGGCCTTCTAGGGGGCCCAACTAATGAAAAACTGTTTTTT. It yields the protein CASSSLGLLGGPTNEKLFF.

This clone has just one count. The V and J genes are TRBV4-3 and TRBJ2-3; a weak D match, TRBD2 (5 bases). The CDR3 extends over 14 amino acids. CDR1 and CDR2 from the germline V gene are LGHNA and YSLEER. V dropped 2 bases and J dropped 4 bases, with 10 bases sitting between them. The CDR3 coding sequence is TGCGCCAGCAGCCAAACTAGTACCGCAGATACGCAGTATTTT. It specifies CASSQTSTADTQYF.

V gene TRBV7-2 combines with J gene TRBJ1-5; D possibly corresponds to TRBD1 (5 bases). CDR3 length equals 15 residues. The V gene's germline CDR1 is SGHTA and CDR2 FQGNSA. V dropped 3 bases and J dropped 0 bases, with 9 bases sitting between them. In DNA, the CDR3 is TGTGCCAGCAGCTTTAGGGGCGATAGCAATCAGCCCCAGCATTTT. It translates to CASSFRGDSNQPQHF.

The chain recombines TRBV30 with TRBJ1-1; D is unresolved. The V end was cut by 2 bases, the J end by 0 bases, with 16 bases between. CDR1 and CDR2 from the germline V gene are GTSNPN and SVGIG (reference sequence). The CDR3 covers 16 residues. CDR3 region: CAWSQRTGFMNTEAFF. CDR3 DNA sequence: TGTGCCTGGAGTCAACGAACCGGGTTTATGAACACTGAAGCTTTCTTT.

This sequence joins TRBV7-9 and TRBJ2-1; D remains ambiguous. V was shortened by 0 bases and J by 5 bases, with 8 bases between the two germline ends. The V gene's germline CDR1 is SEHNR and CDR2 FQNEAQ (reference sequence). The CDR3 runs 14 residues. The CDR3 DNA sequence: TGTGCCAGCAGCTTAGCGGCAGGAGACAATGAGCAGTTCTTC. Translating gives CASSLAAGDNEQFF.

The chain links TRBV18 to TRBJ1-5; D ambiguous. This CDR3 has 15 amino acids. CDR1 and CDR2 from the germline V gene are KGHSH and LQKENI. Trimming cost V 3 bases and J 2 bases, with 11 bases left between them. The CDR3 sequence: CASSPQAVRNQPQHF. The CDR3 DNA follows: TGTGCCAGCTCACCTCAAGCTGTACGCAATCAGCCCCAGCATTTT.

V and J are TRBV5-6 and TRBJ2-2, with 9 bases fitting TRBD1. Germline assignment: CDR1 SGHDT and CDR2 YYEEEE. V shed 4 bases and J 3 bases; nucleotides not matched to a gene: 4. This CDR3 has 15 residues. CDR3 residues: CASSRDRVDTGELFF. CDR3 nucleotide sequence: TGTGCCAGCAGCCGGGACAGGGTGGACACCGGGGAGCTGTTTTTT.

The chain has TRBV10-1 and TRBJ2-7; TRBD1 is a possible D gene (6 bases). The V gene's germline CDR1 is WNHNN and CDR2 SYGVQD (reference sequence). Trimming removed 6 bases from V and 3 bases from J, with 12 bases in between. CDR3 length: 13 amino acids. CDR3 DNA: TGCGCCAGCAGCCGGGACATCAACTACGAGCAGTACTTC. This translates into CASSRDINYEQYF.

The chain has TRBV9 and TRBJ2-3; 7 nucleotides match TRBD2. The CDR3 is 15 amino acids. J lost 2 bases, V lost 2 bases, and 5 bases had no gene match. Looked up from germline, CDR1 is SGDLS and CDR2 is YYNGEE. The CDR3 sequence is CASSVLRLATDTQYF. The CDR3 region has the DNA TGTGCCAGCAGCGTCCTTCGACTAGCCACAGATACGCAGTATTTT.

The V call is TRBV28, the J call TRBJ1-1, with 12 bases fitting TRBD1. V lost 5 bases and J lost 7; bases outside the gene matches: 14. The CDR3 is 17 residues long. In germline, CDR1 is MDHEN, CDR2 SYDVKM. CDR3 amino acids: CASSQSGTGGVDGEAFF. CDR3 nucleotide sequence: TGTGCCAGCAGTCAATCTGGGACAGGGGGCGTGGACGGTGAAGCTTTCTTT.

The CDR3, as DNA: TGCGCCAGCAGCTTGGCTCAGAAAATGAACACTGAAGCTTTCTTT. Translation gives CASSLAQKMNTEAFF. This chain connects TRBV5-1 to TRBJ1-1, with unresolved D. Germline V gene data show CDR1 as SGHRS and CDR2 as YFSETQ. V was pared by 0 bases and J by 0 bases, with 9 bases between. The CDR3 runs 15 residues.

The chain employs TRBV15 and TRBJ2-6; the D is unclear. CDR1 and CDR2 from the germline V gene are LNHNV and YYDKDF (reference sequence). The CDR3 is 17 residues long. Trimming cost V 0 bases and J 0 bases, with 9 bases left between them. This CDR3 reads CATSRDIPGSGANVLTF. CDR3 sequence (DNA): TGTGCCACCAGCAGAGATATCCCTGGCTCTGGGGCCAACGTCCTGACTTTC.

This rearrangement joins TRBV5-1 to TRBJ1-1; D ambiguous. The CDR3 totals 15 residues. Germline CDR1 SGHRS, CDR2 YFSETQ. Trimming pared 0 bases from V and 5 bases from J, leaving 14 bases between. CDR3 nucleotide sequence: TGCGCCAGCAGCTTGGCCAGCAGTGGTATAACTGAAGCTTTCTTT. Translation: CASSLASSGITEAFF.

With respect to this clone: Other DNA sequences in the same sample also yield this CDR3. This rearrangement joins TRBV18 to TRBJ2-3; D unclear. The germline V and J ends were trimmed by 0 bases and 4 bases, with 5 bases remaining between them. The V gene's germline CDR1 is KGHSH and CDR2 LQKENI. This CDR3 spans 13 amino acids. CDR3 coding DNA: TGTGCCAGCTCACCACCGGGCGCAGATACGCAGTATTTT. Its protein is CASSPPGADTQYF.